This is a list of T cell receptor beta chains from one sample in a study of T-cell memory formation after mild COVID-19. TCRdb processed the 5' RACE reads anew with MiXCR; each CDR3 protein has one entry. The sample includes 200,000 to 300,000 distinct CDR3 sequences, 15% of them seen just once. Source material: PBMCs or a T cell subset sorted from them (not recorded which). Receptor source: an adult woman who had mild COVID-19 (a few samples of this study predate the infection). Cell type and time point are not known. Each CDR3 is given without its conserved first and last residue. The order of the fields is J gene, V gene, CDR3 protein.

>TRBJ2-2|TRBV20-1
SARTGTSFGGELF
>TRBJ2-7|TRBV15
ATSRGGLAPYEQY
>TRBJ2-7|TRBV5-1
ASSPRTSTSYEQY
>TRBJ2-7|TRBV5-5
ARDARAYEQY
>TRBJ1-1|TRBV7-9
ASSWRESEAF
>TRBJ1-5|TRBV7-9
ASNRGGGSGQPQH
>TRBJ2-7|TRBV6-2/TRBV6-3
ASSYEGTGGYEQY
>TRBJ1-1|TRBV6-5
ASTPGGGLDTEAF
>TRBJ2-5|TRBV3-1
ASSRGTSGVQETQY
>TRBJ2-7|TRBV5-5
ASSRGEASYEQY
>TRBJ2-1|TRBV2
ASIPQGLYNEQF
>TRBJ2-1|TRBV2
ASSSGTEQF
>TRBJ2-5|TRBV12-3/TRBV12-4
ASSLGPRGPETQY
>TRBJ2-3|TRBV5-1
ASSPGLSTDTQY
>TRBJ2-3|TRBV19
ASSTQGGLTDTQY
>TRBJ2-7|TRBV20-1
SASLAGGTYEQY
>TRBJ1-1|TRBV7-8
ASSLVQGNTEAF
>TRBJ2-5|TRBV29-1
SVTEYQETQY
>TRBJ2-2|TRBV7-8
ASSLVSSGNTGELF
>TRBJ2-7|TRBV6-1
ASHRDTPPYEQY
>TRBJ1-2|TRBV29-1
SVEGRGQGLDGYT
>TRBJ2-7|TRBV5-1
ASSSVDLGAYEQY
>TRBJ1-1|TRBV6-5
ASSYSDSLQGEAF
>TRBJ2-1|TRBV24-1
ATSDLGERSRQF
>TRBJ1-2|TRBV12-3/TRBV12-4
AIKNRDRVYGYT
>TRBJ2-7|TRBV6-6
ASSYSRTEGYEQY
>TRBJ1-2|TRBV7-9
ASSSLTGSGYT
>TRBJ2-2|TRBV6-1
ASRSELAVGELF
>TRBJ1-4|TRBV9
ASSVAFSATNEKLF
>TRBJ1-5|TRBV2
ASSGSGGGQPQH
>TRBJ2-5|TRBV5-1
ATTVSGSGETQY
>TRBJ2-7|TRBV20-1
SASGGAYEQY
>TRBJ2-1|TRBV20-1
SARVVVGGTSSYNEQF
>TRBJ2-1|TRBV5-1
ASRPRGIAAYNEQF
>TRBJ2-1|TRBV10-3
AISTANEQF
>TRBJ2-2|TRBV5-1
ASSLERGSGELF
>TRBJ2-5|TRBV7-2
ASSLVGEVIETQY
>TRBJ1-2|TRBV6-6
ASSLKDRRDGGGYT
>TRBJ2-1|TRBV5-1
ASSWGQGGNYNEQF
>TRBJ2-7|TRBV18
ASSPRQNPSSYEHY